Described below is a single T cell receptor beta chain sequence and its context. This clonotype has more than one count but fewer than ten. What antigen it recognizes has not been identified. A junction end diverges from the germline sequence, so it may reflect a read error. Measured from the cysteine to the phenylalanine, the CDR3 is 15 residues long. Only the CDR3 DNA is retained, 45 bases long and in frame from the first base. CDR1 and CDR2, per the germline V gene (reference sequence), are DFQATT and SNEGSKA. The data originate from a study of CD8 T cells in ankylosing spondylitis (dated by TCRdb to 2016 to 2017). About the study as a whole: T cell receptor beta repertoires were profiled in healthy donors and ankylosing spondylitis patients so that disease-linked TCR variants could be found. The full study cohort was made up of about two dozen ankylosing spondylitis patients and approximately 100 healthy donors. Samples of peripheral blood were taken, and for ankylosing spondylitis patients, synovial fluid was collected as well. Study-level results and caveats: The disease-linked clones had a CD8+ phenotype and were found at relatively low frequencies in peripheral blood. According to the report, matched synovial fluid samples from ankylosing spondylitis patients were significantly enriched for the disease-linked clones. A TCR beta motif made up of several highly homologous amino acid variants appeared to be characteristic of blood from ankylosing spondylitis patients. Some motif variants were previously reported in synovial fluid and blood of reactive arthritis patients, suggesting common disease-initiation mechanisms.

Sequencing was performed on an Illumina HiSeq 2500. TCR beta libraries were prepared by quantitative 5'-RACE with molecular barcodes. Per the authors' processing: A new computational method based on a probabilistic model of VDJ rearrangement was used to identify disease-linked TCR variants. TCRdb trimmed public reads at Q25 via fastp, called clones via MiXCR and kept in-frame beta chains. For every CDR3 protein sequence, its rows merge into one entry that carries the most common genes and DNA. TCRdb's processing, not the authors' own work, is the source of the V and J calls. This sample is represented by roughly 370,000 distinct CDR3 sequences; 20% to 25% of them were singletons. The ten largest clones take up 15% to 20% of the sample.

The receptor's source is a male donor with ankylosing spondylitis. The rearranged segments are TRBV20-1 and TRBJ2-7; TRBD2 agrees with 7 junctional bases. Sequenced input: blood, either unsorted or a sorted T cell fraction (not recorded which). In nucleotides, the sequence is TGCAGTGCCAGAGCCCCCTGGGGAGGGTCTCACGAGCAGTACTTC. Protein translation: CSARAPWGGSHEQYF.